This T cell receptor beta chain originates from a study of T cell responses to AZD1222 COVID-19 vaccine. Whole-study findings and limits: Nearly half of spike-specific TCRs reportedly go after variant regions that carry no mutations.

Details on this clone: What it binds is unknown.

Germline lookup yields CDR1 DFQATT and CDR2 SNEGSKA (reference sequence). This CDR3 comprises 14 residues. V dropped 3 bases and J dropped 2 bases, with 11 bases sitting between them. TCRdb's table, derived via immunoSEQ multiplex PCR, lists solely in-frame clones and lacks some. The table lists 150,000 or so clones, 85% to 95% of them singletons. The chain employs TRBV20-1 and TRBJ1-5; tentatively, D is TRBD1 (5 bases). This clonotype was sampled from an adult in good health. Sequencing used peripheral blood, obtained on day 0 of AZD1222 vaccination. CDR3 DNA: TGCAGTGCTAGTCGGTCGGGGGGCAATCAGCCCCAGCATTTT. Translation gives CSASRSGGNQPQHF.